This TCR beta chain was recovered during a study of response to subunit inactivated influenza vaccine. MiXCR, applied by TCRdb to the RT-PCR reads, yields one record per CDR3 protein. The sample shows about 570,000 distinct CDR3 sequences, around 11% of them seen only once. This CDR3 comprises 13 residues. V lost 7 bases and J lost 4, with 13 bases in between. This clonotype has just a few counts. The data were also submitted as part of a second study, on T cells expressing NK-cell markers. That source adds: Synthesis of TCR beta cDNA relied on 5'RACE template switching carrying UMIs. The study drew TCR beta repertoires from sorted CD3+CD56+NKG2C+, CD3+CD56+NKG2C- and CD3+CD56-NKG2C+ T cells. T cells sorted in several experiments were restricted to alpha-beta TCR T cells by an anti-gamma-delta TCR antibody. Of the CD8+ T cells in about 6 donors, 1.0-7.0% belonged to dominant NKG2C+ clonotypes. Specificity for HCMV among expanded NKG2C+ T cell clones was not established.

The source was PBMCs from blood, collected on the day of vaccination. This TCR was sampled from a man aged 45-60 years who received an inactivated influenza vaccine. V and J are TRBV12-3 or TRBV12-4 and TRBJ2-5, with D hard to call. DNA for the CDR3: TGTGCCAGCACCCCCTTTCTCCGAGAGACCCAGTACTTC. It encodes CASTPFLRETQYF.